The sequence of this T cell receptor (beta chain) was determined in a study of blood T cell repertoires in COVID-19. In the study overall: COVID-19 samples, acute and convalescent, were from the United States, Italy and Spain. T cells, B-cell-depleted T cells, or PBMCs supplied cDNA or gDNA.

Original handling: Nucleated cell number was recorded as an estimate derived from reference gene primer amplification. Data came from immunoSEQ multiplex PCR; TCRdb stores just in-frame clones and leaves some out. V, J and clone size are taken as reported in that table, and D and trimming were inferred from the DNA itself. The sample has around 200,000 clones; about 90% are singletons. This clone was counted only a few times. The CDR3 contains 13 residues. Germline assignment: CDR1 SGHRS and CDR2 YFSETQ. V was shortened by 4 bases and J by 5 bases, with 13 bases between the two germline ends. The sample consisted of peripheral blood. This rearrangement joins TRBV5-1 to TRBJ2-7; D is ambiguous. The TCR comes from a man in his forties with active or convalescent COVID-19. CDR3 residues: CASSPETIHEQYF. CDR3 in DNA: TGCGCCAGCAGCCCAGAGACAATCCACGAGCAGTACTTC.